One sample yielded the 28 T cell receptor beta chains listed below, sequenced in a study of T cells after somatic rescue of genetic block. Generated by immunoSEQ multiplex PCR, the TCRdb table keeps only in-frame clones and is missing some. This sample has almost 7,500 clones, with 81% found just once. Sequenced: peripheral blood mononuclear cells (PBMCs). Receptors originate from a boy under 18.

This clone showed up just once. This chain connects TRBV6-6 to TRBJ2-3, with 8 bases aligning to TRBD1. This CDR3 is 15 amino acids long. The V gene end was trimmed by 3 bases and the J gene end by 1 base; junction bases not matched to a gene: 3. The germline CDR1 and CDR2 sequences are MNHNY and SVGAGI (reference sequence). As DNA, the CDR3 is TGTGCCAGCAGTTATTTGGACAGGGGCACAGATACGCAGTATTTT. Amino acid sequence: CASSYLDRGTDTQYF.

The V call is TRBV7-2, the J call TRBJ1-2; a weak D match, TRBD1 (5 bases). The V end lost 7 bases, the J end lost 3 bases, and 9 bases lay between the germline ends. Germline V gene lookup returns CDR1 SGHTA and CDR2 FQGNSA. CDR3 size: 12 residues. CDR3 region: CASTGTHYGYTF. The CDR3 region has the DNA TGTGCCAGCACCGGGACTCACTATGGCTACACCTTC.

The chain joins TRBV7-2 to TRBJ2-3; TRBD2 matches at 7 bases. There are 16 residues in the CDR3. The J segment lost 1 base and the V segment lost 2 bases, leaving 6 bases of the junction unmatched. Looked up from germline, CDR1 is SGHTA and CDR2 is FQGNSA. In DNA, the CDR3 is TGTGCCAGCAGCTTAACCAGCGGGACTCGCACAGATACGCAGTATTTT. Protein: CASSLTSGTRTDTQYF.

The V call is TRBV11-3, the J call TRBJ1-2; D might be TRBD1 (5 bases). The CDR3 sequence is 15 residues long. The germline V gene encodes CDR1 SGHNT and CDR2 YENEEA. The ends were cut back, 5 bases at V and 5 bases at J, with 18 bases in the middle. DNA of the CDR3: TGTGCCAGCAGCACCTCAGGGATGGAAGGGTATGGCTACACCTTC. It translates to CASSTSGMEGYGYTF.

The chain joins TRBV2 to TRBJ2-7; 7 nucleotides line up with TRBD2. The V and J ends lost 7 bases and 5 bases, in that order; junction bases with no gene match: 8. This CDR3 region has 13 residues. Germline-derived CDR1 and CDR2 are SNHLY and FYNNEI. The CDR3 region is CASMDGRNDEQYF. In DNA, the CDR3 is TGTGCCAGCATGGACGGGAGGAACGACGAGCAGTACTTC.

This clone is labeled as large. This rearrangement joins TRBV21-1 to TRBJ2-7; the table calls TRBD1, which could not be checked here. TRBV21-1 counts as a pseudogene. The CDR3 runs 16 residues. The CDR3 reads CASSKVCQGSSYEQYF. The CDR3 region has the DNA TGTGCCAGCAGCAAAGTTTGTCAGGGATCCTCCTACGAGCAGTACTTC.

The CDR3 region has the DNA TGTGCCAGCGGGGGGGCAGATACGCAGTATTTT. Translation gives CASGGADTQYF. The chain couples TRBV6-6 to TRBJ2-3; 7 bases match TRBD2. CDR1 and CDR2 from the germline V gene are MNHNY and SVGAGI (reference sequence). Germline trimming cut 8 bases from V and 4 bases from J; bases unmatched to any gene: 0. The length of the CDR3 is 11 residues.

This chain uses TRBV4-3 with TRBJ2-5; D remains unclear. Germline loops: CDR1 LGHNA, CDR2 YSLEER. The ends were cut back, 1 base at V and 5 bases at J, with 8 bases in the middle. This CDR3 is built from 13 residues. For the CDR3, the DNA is TGCGCCAGCAGCCAAGGGGTGGAGGAGACCCAGTACTTC. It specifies CASSQGVEETQYF.

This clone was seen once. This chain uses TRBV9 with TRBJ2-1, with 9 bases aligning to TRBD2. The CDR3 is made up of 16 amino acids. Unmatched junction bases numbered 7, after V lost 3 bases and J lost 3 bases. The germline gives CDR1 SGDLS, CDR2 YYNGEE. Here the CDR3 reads CASSEISGSFYNEQFF. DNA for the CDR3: TGTGCCAGCAGCGAGATTAGCGGGAGTTTCTACAATGAGCAGTTCTTC. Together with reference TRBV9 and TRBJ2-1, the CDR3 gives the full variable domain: DSGVTQTPKHLITATGQRVTLRCSPRSGDLSVYWYQQSLDQGLQFLIQYYNGEERAKGNILERFSAQQFPDLHSELNLSSLELGDSALYFCASSEISGSFYNEQFFGPGTRLTVL.

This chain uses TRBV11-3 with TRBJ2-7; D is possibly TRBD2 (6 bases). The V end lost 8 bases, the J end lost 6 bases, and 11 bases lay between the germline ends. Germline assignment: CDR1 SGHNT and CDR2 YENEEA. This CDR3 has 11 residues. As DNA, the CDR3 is TGTGCCAGCTCTAAGGGAGGCGAGCAGTACTTC. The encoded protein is CASSKGGEQYF. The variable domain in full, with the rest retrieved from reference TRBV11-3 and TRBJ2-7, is EAGVVQSPRYKIIEKKQPVAFWCNPISGHNTLYWYLQNLGQGPELLIRYENEEAVDDSQLPKDRFSAERLKGVDSTLKIQPAELGDSAVYLCASSKGGEQYFGPGTRLTVT.

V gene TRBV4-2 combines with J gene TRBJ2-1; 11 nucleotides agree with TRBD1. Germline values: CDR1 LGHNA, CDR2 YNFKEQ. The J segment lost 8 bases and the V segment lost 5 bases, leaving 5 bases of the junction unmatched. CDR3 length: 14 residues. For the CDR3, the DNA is TGTGCCAGCAGCTCAGGGACAGGGGGGGATGAGCAGTTCTTC. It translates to CASSSGTGGDEQFF.

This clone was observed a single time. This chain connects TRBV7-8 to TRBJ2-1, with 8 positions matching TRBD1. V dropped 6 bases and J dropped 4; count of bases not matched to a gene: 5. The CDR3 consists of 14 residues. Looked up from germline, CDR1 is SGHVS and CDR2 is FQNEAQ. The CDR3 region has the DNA TGTGCCAGCAGTCCCTGGGACAGGTACAATGAGCAGTTCTTC. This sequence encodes CASSPWDRYNEQFF.

This chain's CDR3 is CASSIRAGGVSDTQYF. In DNA, the CDR3 is TGTGCCAGTAGTATCCGAGCGGGGGGGGTTTCAGATACGCAGTATTTT. The rearrangement uses TRBV19 and TRBJ2-3, with 10 bases aligning to TRBD2. From germline, CDR1 is LNHDA and CDR2 SQIVND (reference sequence). The trim removed 3 bases at V and 4 bases at J, leaving 7 bases unmatched. This CDR3 has 16 residues.

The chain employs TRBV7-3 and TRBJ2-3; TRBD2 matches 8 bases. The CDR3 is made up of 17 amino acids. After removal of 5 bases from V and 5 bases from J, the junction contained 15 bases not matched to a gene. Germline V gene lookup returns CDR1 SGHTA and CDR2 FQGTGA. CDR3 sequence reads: CASSPVGAGAGGDTQYF. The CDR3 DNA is TGTGCCAGCAGCCCAGTGGGAGCGGGGGCCGGGGGAGATACGCAGTATTTT.

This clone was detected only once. As DNA, the CDR3 is TGTGCCAGCAGTGTCGGGAGGGGCGTCACTGAAGCTTTCTTT. The encoded protein is CASSVGRGVTEAFF. The chain employs TRBV2 and TRBJ1-1, with D perhaps TRBD1 (5 bases). Between the trimmed V and J ends, which lost 4 bases and 4 bases, there was a span of 13 bases. CDR3 length: 14 residues. Germline assignment: CDR1 SNHLY and CDR2 FYNNEI.

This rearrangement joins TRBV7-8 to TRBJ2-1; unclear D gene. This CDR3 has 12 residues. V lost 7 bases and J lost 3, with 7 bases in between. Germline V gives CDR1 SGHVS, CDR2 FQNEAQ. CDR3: CASISVYNEQFF. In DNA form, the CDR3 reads TGTGCCAGCATCTCAGTCTACAATGAGCAGTTCTTC.

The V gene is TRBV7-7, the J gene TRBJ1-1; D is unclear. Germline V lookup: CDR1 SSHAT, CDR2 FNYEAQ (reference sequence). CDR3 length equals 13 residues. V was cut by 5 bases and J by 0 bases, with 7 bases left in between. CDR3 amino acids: CASSKNMNTEAFF. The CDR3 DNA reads TGTGCCAGCAGCAAGAACATGAACACTGAAGCTTTCTTT.

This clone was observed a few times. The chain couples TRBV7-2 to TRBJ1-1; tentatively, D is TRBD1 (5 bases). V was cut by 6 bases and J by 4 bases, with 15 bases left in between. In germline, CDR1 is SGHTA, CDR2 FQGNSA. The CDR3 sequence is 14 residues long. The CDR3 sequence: CASSSRGRVTEAFF. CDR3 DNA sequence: TGTGCCAGCAGTTCTAGGGGCAGGGTCACTGAAGCTTTCTTT.

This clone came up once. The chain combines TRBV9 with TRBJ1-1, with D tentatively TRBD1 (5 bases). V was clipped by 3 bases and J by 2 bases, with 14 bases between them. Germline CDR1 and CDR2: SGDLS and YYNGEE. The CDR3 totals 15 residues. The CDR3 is CASSERTDRNTEAFF. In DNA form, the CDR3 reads TGTGCCAGCAGCGAGAGAACAGACAGAAACACTGAAGCTTTCTTT.

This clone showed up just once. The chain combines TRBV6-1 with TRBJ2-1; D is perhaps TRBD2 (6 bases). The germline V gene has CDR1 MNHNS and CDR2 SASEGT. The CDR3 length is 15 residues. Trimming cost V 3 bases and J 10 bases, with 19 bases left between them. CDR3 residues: CASSESMTGAQEQFF. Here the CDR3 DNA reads TGTGCCAGCAGTGAGAGTATGACGGGAGCGCAGGAGCAGTTCTTC.

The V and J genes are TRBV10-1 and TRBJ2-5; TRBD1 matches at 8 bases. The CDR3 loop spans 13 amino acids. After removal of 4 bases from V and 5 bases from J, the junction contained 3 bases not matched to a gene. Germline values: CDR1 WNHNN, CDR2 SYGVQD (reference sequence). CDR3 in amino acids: CASSAGGGETQYF. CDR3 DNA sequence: TGCGCCAGCAGTGCAGGGGGCGGTGAGACCCAGTACTTC.

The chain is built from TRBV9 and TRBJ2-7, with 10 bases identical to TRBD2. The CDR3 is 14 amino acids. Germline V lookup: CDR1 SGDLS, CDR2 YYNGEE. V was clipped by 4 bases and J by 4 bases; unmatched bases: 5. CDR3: CASSLAGDRYEQYF. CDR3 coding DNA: TGTGCCAGCAGCCTAGCGGGAGACAGATACGAGCAGTACTTC.

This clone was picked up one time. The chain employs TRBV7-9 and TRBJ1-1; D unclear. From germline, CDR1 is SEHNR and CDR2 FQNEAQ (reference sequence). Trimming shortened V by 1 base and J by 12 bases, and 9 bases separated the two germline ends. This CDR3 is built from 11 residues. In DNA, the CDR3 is TGTGCCAGCAGCTTAGGGCTACTTCCTTTCTTT. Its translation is CASSLGLLPFF.

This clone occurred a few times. The CDR3 sequence is CASSLVSGGPNEQFF. The CDR3 nucleotides are TGCGCCAGCAGCTTGGTAAGCGGGGGGCCTAATGAGCAGTTCTTC. The J gene is TRBJ2-1, the V gene TRBV5-1; TRBD2 matches 9 bases. Trimming removed 0 bases from V and 7 bases from J; junction bases left unmatched: 5. This CDR3 has 15 residues. Germline V CDR1 and CDR2: SGHRS, YFSETQ.

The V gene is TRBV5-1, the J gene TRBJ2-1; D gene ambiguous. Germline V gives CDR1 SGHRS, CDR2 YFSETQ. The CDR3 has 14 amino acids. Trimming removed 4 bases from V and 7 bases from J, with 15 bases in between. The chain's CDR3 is CASSPRTSLNEQFF. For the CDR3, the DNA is TGCGCCAGCAGCCCAAGGACCAGCTTAAATGAGCAGTTCTTC.

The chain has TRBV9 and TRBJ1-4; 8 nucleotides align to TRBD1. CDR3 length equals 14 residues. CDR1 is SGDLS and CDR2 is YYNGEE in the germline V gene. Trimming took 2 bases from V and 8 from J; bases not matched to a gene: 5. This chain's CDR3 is CASSVTGVGEKLFF. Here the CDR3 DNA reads TGTGCCAGCAGCGTGACAGGGGTAGGGGAAAAACTGTTTTTT.

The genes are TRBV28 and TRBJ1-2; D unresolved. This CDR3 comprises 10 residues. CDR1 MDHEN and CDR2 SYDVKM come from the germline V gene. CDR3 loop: CAPSGYGYTF. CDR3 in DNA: TGTGCTCCATCGGGGTATGGCTACACCTTC.

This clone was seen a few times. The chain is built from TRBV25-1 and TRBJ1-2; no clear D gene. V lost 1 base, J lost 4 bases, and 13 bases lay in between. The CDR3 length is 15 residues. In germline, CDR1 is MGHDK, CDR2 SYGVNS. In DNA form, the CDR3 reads TGTGCCAGCAGTGAATGGATTGGCCCCGGCTATGGCTACACCTTC. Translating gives CASSEWIGPGYGYTF.